This T cell receptor (beta chain) was sequenced in a study of cytomegalovirus exposure and HLA in healthy donors. The PCR made use of 60 Vbeta and 13 Jbeta primers. Sequencing was performed with immunoSEQ multiplex PCR; in TCRdb, only in-frame clones are kept and a portion is missing. Of about 95,000 clones listed, about 80% were seen once; the top ten hold approximately 11%. The study's findings and limits: The majority of TCR sequences were rare, yet some public TCRs appeared in many donors.

About this clone itself: Its target is not known.

Sequencing input: PBMCs. The receptor was derived from a man younger than 35 in good health and CMV-seropositive.

The CDR3 is CASSSGGLYSGNTIYF. CDR3 nucleotides: TGCGCCAGCAGCTCCGGTGGACTCTACTCTGGAAACACCATATATTTT. This sequence joins TRBV5-1 and TRBJ1-3; D is unclear. CDR3 length equals 16 residues. Germline CDR1 SGHRS, CDR2 YFSETQ. V was cut by 3 bases and J by 0 bases, with 13 bases left in between. Supplemented by reference TRBV5-1 and TRBJ1-3, the full variable domain reads KAGVTQTPRYLIKTRGQQVTLSCSPISGHRSVSWYQQTPGQGLQFLFEYFSETQRNKGNFPGRFSGRQFSNSRSEMNVSTLELGDSALYLCASSSGGLYSGNTIYFGEGSWLTVV.